This T cell receptor beta chain came from a study of molecular identifiers for immune sequencing clone quantification. TCRdb reprocessed the PCR reads via MiXCR and lists one record per CDR3 protein. The sample yields about half a million distinct CDR3 sequences, roughly 25% seen once. The authors sorted naive CD8 T cells as CD8+CD4-CCR7+CD45RA+. Germline V gives CDR1 DFQATT, CDR2 SNEGSKA (reference sequence). The CDR3 covers 15 residues. This clonotype is a singleton in its sample. An end of the junction differs from the germline gene, which may be a read error. The specimen was naive CD8+ T cells from blood, with Jurkat cell RNA spiked in. The subset here: FACS-sorted CD8+CD4-CCR7+CD45RA+ naive T cells. This rearrangement joins TRBV20-1 to TRBJ2-5; D is possibly TRBD1 (8 bases). The receptor was isolated from a human donor in good health. Some libraries in this study had Jurkat cell RNA spiked in. The CDR3 here is CSAERDRWLRETQYF. In DNA form, the CDR3 reads TGCAGTGCTGAGCGGGACAGGTGGCTTAGGGAGACTCAGTACTTC.